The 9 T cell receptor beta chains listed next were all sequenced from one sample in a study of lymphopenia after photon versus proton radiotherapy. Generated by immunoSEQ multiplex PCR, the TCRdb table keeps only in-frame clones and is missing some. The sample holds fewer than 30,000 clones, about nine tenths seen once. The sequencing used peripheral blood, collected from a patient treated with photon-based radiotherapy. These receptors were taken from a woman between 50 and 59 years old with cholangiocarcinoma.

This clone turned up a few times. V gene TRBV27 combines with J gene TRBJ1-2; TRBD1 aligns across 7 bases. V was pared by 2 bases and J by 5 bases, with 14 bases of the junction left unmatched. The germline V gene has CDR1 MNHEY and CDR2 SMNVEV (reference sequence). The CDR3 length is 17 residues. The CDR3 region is CASSLRGRQGLRYGYTF. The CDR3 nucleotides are TGTGCCAGCAGTTTACGGGGCCGACAGGGCCTCCGATATGGCTACACCTTC.

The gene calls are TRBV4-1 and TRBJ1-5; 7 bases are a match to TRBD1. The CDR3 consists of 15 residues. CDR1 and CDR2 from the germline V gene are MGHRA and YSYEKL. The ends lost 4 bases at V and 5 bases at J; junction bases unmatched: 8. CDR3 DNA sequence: TGCGCCAGCAGCCCCGCGGGACAGAACTATCAGCCCCAGCATTTT. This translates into CASSPAGQNYQPQHF.

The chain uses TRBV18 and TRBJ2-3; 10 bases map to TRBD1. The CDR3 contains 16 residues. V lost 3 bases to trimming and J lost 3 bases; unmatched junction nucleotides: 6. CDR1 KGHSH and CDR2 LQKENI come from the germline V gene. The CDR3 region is CASSPRQGASTDTQYF. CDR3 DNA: TGTGCCAGCTCACCGAGACAGGGGGCGTCGACAGATACGCAGTATTTT.

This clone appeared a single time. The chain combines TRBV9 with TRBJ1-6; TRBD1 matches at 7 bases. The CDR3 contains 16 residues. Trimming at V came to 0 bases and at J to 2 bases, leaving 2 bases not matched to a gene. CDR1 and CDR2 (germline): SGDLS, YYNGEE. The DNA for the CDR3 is TGTGCCAGCAGCGTAGGGGACAGCGCCTATAATTCACCCCTCCACTTT. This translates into CASSVGDSAYNSPLHF.

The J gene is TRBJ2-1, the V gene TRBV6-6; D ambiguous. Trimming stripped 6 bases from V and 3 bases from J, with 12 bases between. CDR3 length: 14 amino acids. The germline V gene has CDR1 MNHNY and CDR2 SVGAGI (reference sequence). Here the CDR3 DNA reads TGTGCCAGCAGAGACTCCCCCGGCTACAATGAGCAGTTCTTC. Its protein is CASRDSPGYNEQFF.

CDR3 DNA sequence: TGTGCCAGCAGATCCGCCAGGGACACTGAAGCTTTCTTT. Translation gives CASRSARDTEAFF. The V call is TRBV6-6, the J call TRBJ1-1; TRBD1 is a possible D gene (5 bases). The length of the CDR3 is 13 residues. Germline V gene data show CDR1 as MNHNY and CDR2 as SVGAGI (reference sequence). The germline V and J ends were trimmed by 6 bases and 3 bases, with 11 bases remaining between them.

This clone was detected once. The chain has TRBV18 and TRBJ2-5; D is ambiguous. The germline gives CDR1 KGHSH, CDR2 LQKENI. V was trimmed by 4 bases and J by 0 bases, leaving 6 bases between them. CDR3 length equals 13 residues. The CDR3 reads CASSRAYQETQYF. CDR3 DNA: TGTGCCAGCTCACGGGCATACCAAGAGACCCAGTACTTC.

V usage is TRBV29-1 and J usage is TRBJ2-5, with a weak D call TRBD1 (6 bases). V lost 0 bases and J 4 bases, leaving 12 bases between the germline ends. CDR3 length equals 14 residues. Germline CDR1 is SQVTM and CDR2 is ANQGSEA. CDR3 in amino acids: CSVEDLTGRETQYF. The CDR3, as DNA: TGCAGCGTTGAAGATTTAACAGGGAGAGAGACCCAGTACTTC.

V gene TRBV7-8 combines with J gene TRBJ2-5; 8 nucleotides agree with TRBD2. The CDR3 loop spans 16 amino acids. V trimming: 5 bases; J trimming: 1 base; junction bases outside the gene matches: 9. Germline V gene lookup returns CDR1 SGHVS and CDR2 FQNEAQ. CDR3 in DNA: TGTGCCAGCAGCCCTCGGGGGGGGAGGGGCCAAGAGACCCAGTACTTC. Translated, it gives CASSPRGGRGQETQYF.